This paragraph covers one T cell receptor beta chain sequence. Methods used by the authors: Reference gene primer amplification gave estimated nucleated cell counts. Clones were sequenced by immunoSEQ multiplex PCR, and TCRdb holds only the in-frame ones, with some missing. V, J and clone size were drawn from that table, and D and trimming were deduced from the DNA. In the table there are 300,000 to 400,000 clones, more than 75% of which are singletons. Seattle cases were enrolled at active infection and followed longitudinally. This entry is derived from a study of blood T cell repertoires in COVID-19. Turning to the study itself: COVID-19 samples collected from the United States, Italy and Spain covered acute and convalescent phases. PBMCs, B-cell-depleted T cells, or T cells provided the cDNA or gDNA that made up the material.

The source material was peripheral blood. The sequence came from a woman between 50 and 59 years old with COVID-19, enrolled during active disease.

Here the CDR3 DNA reads TGCAGCGTTGGGTCGCGTGTCAGGGTGGACACTGAAGCTTTCTTT. Translating gives CSVGSRVRVDTEAFF. The chain is built from TRBV29-1 and TRBJ1-1, with D perhaps matching TRBD1 (5 bases). Trimming left V 4 bases short and J 3 bases short, with 18 bases between. The CDR3 extends over 15 amino acids. The germline gives CDR1 SQVTM, CDR2 ANQGSEA.